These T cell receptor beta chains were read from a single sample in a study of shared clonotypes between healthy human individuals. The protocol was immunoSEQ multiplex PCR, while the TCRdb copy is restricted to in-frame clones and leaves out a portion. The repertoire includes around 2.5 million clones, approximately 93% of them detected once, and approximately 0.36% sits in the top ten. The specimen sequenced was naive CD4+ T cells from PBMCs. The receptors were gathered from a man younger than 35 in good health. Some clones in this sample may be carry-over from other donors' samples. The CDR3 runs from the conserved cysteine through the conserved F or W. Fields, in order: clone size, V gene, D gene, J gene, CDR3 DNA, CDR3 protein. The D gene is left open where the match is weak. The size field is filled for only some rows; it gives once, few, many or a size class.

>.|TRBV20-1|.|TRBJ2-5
TGCAGTGCGGGAGAGCAGTACTTC
CSAGEQYF
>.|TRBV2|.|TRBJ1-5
TGTGCCAGCAGGCTACGGGGAATCAATCAGCCCCAGCATTTT
CASRLRGINQPQHF
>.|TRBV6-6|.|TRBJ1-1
TGTGCCAGCAGCCGCGGAGACCGGGAAGCTTTCTTT
CASSRGDREAFF
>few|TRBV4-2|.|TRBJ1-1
TGTGCCAGCAGCCTAGAGGGCAAGGGAATGAACACTGAAGCTTTCTTT
CASSLEGKGMNTEAFF
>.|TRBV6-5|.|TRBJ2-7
TGTGCCAGCAGCCTACAGGGCTACGAGCAGTACTTC
CASSLQGYEQYF
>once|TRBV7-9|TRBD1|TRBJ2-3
TGTGCCAGCAGCTTAGTAGTCGGACAGGGGACAGATACGCAGTATTTT
CASSLVVGQGTDTQYF
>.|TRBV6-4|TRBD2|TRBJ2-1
TGTGCCAGCAGTTTTAGCGGGAGCTCCTACAATGAGCAGTTCTTC
CASSFSGSSYNEQFF
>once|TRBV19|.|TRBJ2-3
TGTGCCAGTAGTATAGTTCCCCCCGATACGCAGTATTTT
CASSIVPPDTQYF
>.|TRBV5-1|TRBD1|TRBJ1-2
TGCGCCAGCAGCGGGGACAGGGGGCTCGGCTACACCTTC
CASSGDRGLGYTF
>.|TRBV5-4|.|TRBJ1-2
TGTGCCAGCAGCCGGAGGGCAGGCGGCGGGACGAGTAGCGGCTACACCTTC
CASSRRAGGGTSSGYTF
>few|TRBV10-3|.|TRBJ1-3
TGTGCCATCAGCCCTGGAAACACCATATATTTT
CAISPGNTIYF
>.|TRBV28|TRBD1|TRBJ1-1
TGTGCCAGCAGTCAAATACAGGGGATGAACACTGAAGCTTTCTTT
CASSQIQGMNTEAFF
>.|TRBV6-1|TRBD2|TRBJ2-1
TGTGCCAGCAGTGAACTAGCGGGCTCCTACAATGAGCAGTTCTTC
CASSELAGSYNEQFF
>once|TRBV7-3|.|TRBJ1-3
TGTGCCAGCAGCTCACACGGCGGAAACACCATATATTTT
CASSSHGGNTIYF
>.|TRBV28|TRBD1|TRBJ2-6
TGTGCCAGCAGCCGCCCGGGACAGGAGCCATCTGGGGCCAACGTCCTGACTTTC
CASSRPGQEPSGANVLTF
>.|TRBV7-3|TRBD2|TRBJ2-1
TGTGCCAGCAGCCTCGCACCGTCCGCGGGAGGGAACTACAATGAGCAGTTCTTC
CASSLAPSAGGNYNEQFF
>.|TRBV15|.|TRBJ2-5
TGTGCCACCAGCAAGGGGGGGAAAGAGACCCAGTACTTC
CATSKGGKETQYF
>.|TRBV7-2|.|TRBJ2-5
TGTGCCAGCAGCTTAATACTGGGGGGACAGAGGCTTCAAGAGACCCAGTACTTC
CASSLILGGQRLQETQYF
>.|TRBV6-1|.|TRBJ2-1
TGTGCCAGCAGGACGAATGAGCAGTTCTTC
CASRTNEQFF
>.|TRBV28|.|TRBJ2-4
TGTGCCAGCAGTTCGATAATCCCGGCAGGGACGAACATTCAGTACTTC
CASSSIIPAGTNIQYF
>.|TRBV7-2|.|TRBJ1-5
TGTGCCAGCAGCTTAAGTTCGGGGTTTGGGCAGCCCCAGCATTTT
CASSLSSGFGQPQHF
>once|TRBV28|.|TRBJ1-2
TGTGCCAGCAGTTTTGACGCGCCAAACTATGGCTACACCTTC
CASSFDAPNYGYTF